This TCR beta chain was identified in a study of cytomegalovirus exposure and HLA in healthy donors. The PCR made use of 60 Vbeta and 13 Jbeta primers. Profiling relied on immunoSEQ multiplex PCR, and the TCRdb table lists in-frame clones only, not all of them. The profile shows about 130,000 clones, 55% to 80% of them singletons. This clone was seen only a few times. Its antigen is not identified. Study results and caveats: Cytomegalovirus association was listed for around 180 TCR beta chains.

The V and J ends lost 3 bases and 7 bases respectively, with 12 bases between them. The CDR3 extends over 13 amino acids. Germline V CDR1 and CDR2: WNHNN, SYGVQD (reference sequence). The TCR comes from a woman in her thirties or forties in good health and CMV-seronegative. Sequencing input: PBMCs. The rearrangement uses TRBV10-1 and TRBJ1-1, with unresolved D. This CDR3 is CASSDRGPGEAFF. CDR3 nucleotides: TGCGCCAGCAGTGACCGAGGGCCCGGTGAAGCTTTCTTT.